Detailed here is one T cell receptor (beta chain). Its antigen has not been determined. This may be a read error: a much more frequent sequence differs by one nucleotide. This specimen belongs to a study of molecular identifiers for immune sequencing clone quantification (dated by TCRdb to 2016 to 2019). About the study as a whole: In a replicate experiment, RNA from roughly 18,000 or 92,000 naive CD8 T cells was split into five aliquots, four of which were sequenced. The study was a methods study using CD8 T cells to benchmark molecular-identifier clustering-based TCR repertoire sequencing (MIDCIRS) and TCR RNA copy counting.

Points the paper makes about the study in general: Spiked-in Jurkat TCR RNA (approximately 10 copies' worth), which is not part of the donor repertoire, was contained in the naive libraries. A single cell's worth of spiked-in Jurkat TCR RNA was reported detectable even among 750,000 to 1,000,000 naive CD8 T cells. Highly expanded clone sizes could be underestimated because identical TCR molecules may share a barcode. In CMV-specific effector cells, clones with more than 20 RNA copies accounted for over 99% of molecules, whereas in naive cells such clones accounted for under 1%. When barcode sub-clustering was left out, chimeric consensus sequences inflated TCR diversity, with chimeras reaching as high as 47%. Modeling gave about 3.3 recovered TCR RNA copies per cell versus around 10 by digital PCR, implying about 30% capture efficiency.

The library was made by PCR. These reads were obtained on a NextSeq 500. Preparation of bulk TCR libraries followed a previously described approach, with the TCR primers listed in Table S5. Total RNA was purified with the Qiagen AllPrep DNA/RNA kit. Before analysis, reads from multiple sequencing runs of one library were combined. In the original analysis: Reads were retained only if an exact TCR constant sequence was present, and the retained reads were trimmed to 150 nt and grouped according to their 12-nt molecular barcodes. Reads in each barcode group were sub-clustered using a 15% Levenshtein threshold, and a quality-weighted consensus sequence was built for each RNA molecule. Non-functional sequences were excluded, and lower-count sequences lying one edit away from another sequence were also excluded. Barcode sub-clusters with fewer than 20% of the maximum read count were removed, based on fitting two negative binomial distributions. The raw public data were reprocessed by TCRdb itself: fastp quality trimming at Q25, MiXCR clonotype calling, in-frame beta chains only. One record per CDR3 amino acid sequence lists the most common genes and DNA. The V and J calls follow TCRdb's processing rather than the paper's. This sample gives over 50,000 distinct CDR3 sequences in total; approximately 40% of them show up just once. 3.5% to 4% of the sample goes to the ten largest clones.

Libraries of naive CD8 T cells were built from anywhere between about 17,000 and 1,000,000 sorted cells, with 10%, 30% or 50% of the purified RNA used. Naive CD8 T cells, defined as CD8+CD4-CCR7+CD45RA+, were FACS-sorted into RLT Plus buffer on a BD FACSAria II. Detection sensitivity was tested by spiking Jurkat RNA equal to fewer than twelve TCR copies' worth into samples containing about 18,000-1,000,000 naive CD8 T cells. CD8 T cells were enriched using RosetteSep CD8+ T Cell Enrichment Cocktail and Ficoll-Paque, and the enriched cells then underwent ACK red cell lysis. V lost 1 base and J lost 5 bases; the stretch between them is 17 bases long. Including cysteine and phenylalanine, the CDR3 has 16 amino acids. Solely the CDR3 DNA is kept, with 48 bases framed from the first base. CDR1 and CDR2, per the germline V gene (reference sequence), are SEHNR and FQNEAQ.

The rearranged segments are TRBV7-9 and TRBJ1-1; TRBD1 is perhaps the D gene, given 5 matching bases. The TCR comes from a human donor in good health. Some libraries in this study had Jurkat cell RNA spiked in. Source material: naive CD8+ T cells from blood, with Jurkat cell RNA spiked in. This specimen's cell subset or site label, interpreted: FACS-sorted CD8+CD4-CCR7+CD45RA+ naive T cells. CDR3 reads: CASSLGPSGAMTEAFF. The DNA reads as follows: TGTGCCAGCAGCTTAGGTCCTTCTGGGGCGATGACTGAAGCTTTCTTT.